Presented here are 19 T cell receptor beta chains from one specimen sequenced in a study of a mutant IDH1 vaccine in newly diagnosed glioma. Indicated time point: baseline, week 1 (first vaccination visit). The treatment is: pre-vaccination baseline after standard-of-care therapy. TCRdb keeps only in-frame clones here, not all; method: immunoSEQ multiplex PCR. Of 45,000 to 55,000 clones in the sample, roughly 88% were seen once. Sequencing was performed on PBMCs, taken from a glioma patient treated with radiotherapy, temozolomide or both. The receptors come from a middle-aged man with glioma.

The chain couples TRBV27 to TRBJ2-7; TRBD2 aligns across 8 bases. Germline values: CDR1 MNHEY, CDR2 SMNVEV (reference sequence). This CDR3 spans 15 amino acids. V lost 7 bases to trimming and J lost 3 bases; unmatched junction nucleotides: 11. The CDR3 sequence is CASTARGGAGYEQYF. The CDR3 DNA reads TGTGCCAGCACCGCCCGGGGGGGGGCGGGCTACGAGCAGTACTTC.

This rearrangement joins TRBV5-1 to TRBJ1-5, with a tentative D call TRBD1 (5 bases). The germline V gene has CDR1 SGHRS and CDR2 YFSETQ. The length of the CDR3 is 14 residues. Trimming stripped 3 bases from V and 5 bases from J, with 12 bases between. CDR3 DNA sequence: TGCGCCAGCAGCTCCGGGACTGATTATCAGCCCCAGCATTTT. This codes for CASSSGTDYQPQHF.

This chain joins TRBV5-4 and TRBJ2-3, with 12 bases identical to TRBD2. This CDR3 comprises 16 residues. Germline CDR1 and CDR2: SGHNT and YYREEE (reference sequence). V was pared by 3 bases and J by 2 bases, with 4 bases of the junction left unmatched. In DNA, the CDR3 is TGTGCCAGCAGCTCAGGACTAGCGGGGATCACAGATACGCAGTATTTT. Translated, it gives CASSSGLAGITDTQYF.

This chain connects TRBV19 to TRBJ2-5; 13 bases agree with TRBD2. With V trimmed by 6 bases and J by 5 bases, 9 bases remained unmatched. CDR3 length: 16 residues. From germline, CDR1 is LNHDA and CDR2 SQIVND (reference sequence). This CDR3 reads CASRGRTSGSPETQYF. The CDR3 DNA follows: TGTGCCAGTAGAGGACGGACTAGCGGGAGTCCGGAGACCCAGTACTTC.

This sequence joins TRBV18 and TRBJ1-4; D remains unclear. Trimming removed 5 bases from V and 0 bases from J, with 10 bases in between. In germline, CDR1 is KGHSH, CDR2 LQKENI. CDR3 length equals 15 residues. CDR3 bases: TGTGCCAGCTCAGGCTACTTCGCAACTAATGAAAAACTGTTTTTT. Amino acids: CASSGYFATNEKLFF.

The gene calls are TRBV11-2 and TRBJ2-7; tentatively, D is TRBD2 (7 bases). Germline CDR1 is SGHAT and CDR2 is FQNNGV. The CDR3 totals 14 residues. V was shortened by 7 bases and J by 1 base, with 14 bases between the two germline ends. CDR3 DNA sequence: TGTGCCAGCACTTGGGGGGGCAGGTCCTACGAGCAGTACTTC. Protein: CASTWGGRSYEQYF.

The rearrangement joins TRBV7-2 to TRBJ2-7, with TRBD2 matching 7 bases. Germline values: CDR1 SGHTA, CDR2 FQGNSA. The CDR3 is 16 amino acids. V shed 5 bases and J 7 bases; nucleotides not matched to a gene: 17. The CDR3 DNA reads TGTGCCAGCAGCCCCCAAATAGGAGCGGGGAAGGGGGAGCAGTACTTC. Translation: CASSPQIGAGKGEQYF.

J is TRBJ2-3 and V is TRBV7-6; TRBD2 matches at 7 bases. Germline loops: CDR1 SGHVS, CDR2 FNYEAQ. CDR3 length equals 14 residues. V lost 5 bases to trimming and J lost 4 bases; unmatched junction nucleotides: 6. The CDR3 region has the DNA TGTGCCAGCAGCCCGACTAGCTTCGCAGATACGCAGTATTTT. This encodes CASSPTSFADTQYF.

This rearrangement joins TRBV5-1 to TRBJ2-3; 10 nucleotides align to TRBD2. Looked up from germline, CDR1 is SGHRS and CDR2 is YFSETQ. The CDR3 has 18 amino acids. V was pared by 0 bases and J by 1 base, with 8 bases of the junction left unmatched. The DNA for the CDR3 is TGCGCCAGCAGCTTGGACCCGGCAGCGGGGGGGGGCACAGATACGCAGTATTTT. Translation gives CASSLDPAAGGGTDTQYF.

The V gene is TRBV6-4, the J gene TRBJ1-2; 10 positions match TRBD1. The CDR3 has 16 amino acids. The germline V gene has CDR1 MRHNA and CDR2 SNTAGT. J gave up 4 bases and V 3 bases, and 8 bases lay outside the gene matches. In DNA form, the CDR3 reads TGTGCCAGCAGTGAAACCCCGGGGACAGGGGTCTATGGCTACACCTTC. This translates into CASSETPGTGVYGYTF.

The CDR3 nucleotides read TGCGCCAGCAGCCCCAGGGAAAGCTCGTCATTTAACACTGAAGCTTTCTTT. Encoded protein: CASSPRESSSFNTEAFF. This sequence joins TRBV5-1 and TRBJ1-1, with D possibly being TRBD1 (5 bases). The CDR3 sequence is 17 residues long. Germline lookup yields CDR1 SGHRS and CDR2 YFSETQ. Between the trimmed V and J ends, which lost 4 bases and 2 bases, there was a span of 21 bases. The variable domain in full, with the rest retrieved from reference TRBV5-1 and TRBJ1-1, is KAGVTQTPRYLIKTRGQQVTLSCSPISGHRSVSWYQQTPGQGLQFLFEYFSETQRNKGNFPGRFSGRQFSNSRSEMNVSTLELGDSALYLCASSPRESSSFNTEAFFGQGTRLTVV.

The chain is built from TRBV19 and TRBJ2-7, with D perhaps TRBD1 (6 bases). This CDR3 has 14 residues. V was cut by 5 bases and J by 3 bases, with 14 bases left in between. The V gene's germline CDR1 is LNHDA and CDR2 SQIVND (reference sequence). CDR3 nucleotide sequence: TGTGCCAGTAGTCTAAGGACAGCCTACTACGAGCAGTACTTC. Residues: CASSLRTAYYEQYF.

The gene calls are TRBV7-9 and TRBJ2-5; TRBD2 matches at 12 bases. J was trimmed by 9 bases and V by 3 bases; bases with no gene match: 17. The CDR3 has 18 amino acids. The germline V gene encodes CDR1 SEHNR and CDR2 FQNEAQ (reference sequence). The chain's CDR3 is CASSFDGTSGRRGASQYF. The CDR3 coding sequence is TGTGCCAGCAGCTTTGACGGAACTAGCGGGAGGAGGGGGGCGTCCCAGTACTTC.

This chain links TRBV6-5 with TRBJ2-2; 12 nucleotides line up with TRBD2. Germline CDR1 and CDR2: MNHEY and SVGAGI. CDR3 length equals 15 residues. Trimming took 6 bases from V and 1 from J; bases not matched to a gene: 0. DNA for the CDR3: TGTGCCAGCAGACTAGCGGGAGGGAACACCGGGGAGCTGTTTTTT. This sequence encodes CASRLAGGNTGELFF.

The chain recombines TRBV13 with TRBJ2-5; 10 nucleotides agree with TRBD2. Germline CDR1 PRHDT, CDR2 FYEKMQ (reference sequence). V dropped 3 bases and J dropped 7; count of bases not matched to a gene: 11. This CDR3 has 16 amino acids. CDR3 loop: CASSFWLAGAGGTQYF. Here the CDR3 DNA reads TGTGCCAGCAGCTTCTGGCTAGCGGGGGCCGGGGGGACCCAGTACTTC.

The chain combines TRBV5-1 with TRBJ2-7; D is possibly TRBD1 (6 bases). Germline V lookup: CDR1 SGHRS, CDR2 YFSETQ. Trimming removed 0 bases at V and 3 bases at J, with 13 bases between. CDR3 length equals 15 residues. CDR3 DNA sequence: TGCGCCAGCAGCTTGGGAGGTCAGGGGTACTACGAGCAGTACTTC. Translated: CASSLGGQGYYEQYF.

This sequence joins TRBV7-2 and TRBJ1-4; a weak D match, TRBD1 (5 bases). There are 17 residues in the CDR3. V lost 1 base to trimming and J lost 1 base, with 13 bases between them. The germline V gene encodes CDR1 SGHTA and CDR2 FQGNSA. The CDR3: CASSLVGAGITNEKLFF. The CDR3 DNA reads TGTGCCAGCAGCTTAGTCGGGGCAGGAATAACTAATGAAAAACTGTTTTTT.

This clone occurred a few times. This sequence joins TRBV5-1 and TRBJ2-7; 11 bases fit TRBD2. In germline, CDR1 is SGHRS, CDR2 YFSETQ. CDR3 length: 15 amino acids. Trimming at V came to 0 bases and at J to 1 base, leaving 0 bases not matched to a gene. The CDR3, as DNA: TGCGCCAGCAGCTTGGGACTAGCGGGGTCCTACGAGCAGTACTTC. This gives the protein CASSLGLAGSYEQYF.

The V gene is TRBV2, the J gene TRBJ2-7; D call uncertain. This CDR3 comprises 12 residues. In germline, CDR1 is SNHLY, CDR2 FYNNEI. Trimming took 2 bases from V and 7 from J, leaving 9 bases between them. The CDR3 here is CASSESRREQYF. Written as DNA, the CDR3 is TGTGCCAGCAGTGAATCCCGTAGGGAGCAGTACTTC.